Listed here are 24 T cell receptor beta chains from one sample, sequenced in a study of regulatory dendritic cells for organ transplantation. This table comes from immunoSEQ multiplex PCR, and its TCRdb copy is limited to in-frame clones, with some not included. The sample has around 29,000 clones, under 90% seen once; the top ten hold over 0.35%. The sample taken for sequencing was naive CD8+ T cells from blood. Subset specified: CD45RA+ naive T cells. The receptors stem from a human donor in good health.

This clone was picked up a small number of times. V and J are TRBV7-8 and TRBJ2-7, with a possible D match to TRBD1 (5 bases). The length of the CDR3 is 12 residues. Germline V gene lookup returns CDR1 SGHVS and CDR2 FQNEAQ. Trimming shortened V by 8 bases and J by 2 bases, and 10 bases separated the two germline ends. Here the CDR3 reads CASGRGPYEQYF. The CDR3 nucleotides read TGTGCCAGCGGTAGGGGTCCCTACGAGCAGTACTTC.

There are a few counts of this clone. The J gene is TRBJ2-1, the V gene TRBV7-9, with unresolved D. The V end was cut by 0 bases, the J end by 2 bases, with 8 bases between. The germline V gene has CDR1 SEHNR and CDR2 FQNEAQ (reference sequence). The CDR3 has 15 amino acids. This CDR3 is CASSLASTPYNEQFF. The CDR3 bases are TGTGCCAGCAGCTTAGCGTCCACACCCTACAATGAGCAGTTCTTC.

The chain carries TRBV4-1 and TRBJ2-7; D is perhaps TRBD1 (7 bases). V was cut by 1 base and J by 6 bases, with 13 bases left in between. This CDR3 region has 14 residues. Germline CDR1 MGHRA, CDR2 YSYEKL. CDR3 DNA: TGCGCCAGCAGCCAAGGGAGGGGGCTGACCGAGCAGTACTTC. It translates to CASSQGRGLTEQYF.

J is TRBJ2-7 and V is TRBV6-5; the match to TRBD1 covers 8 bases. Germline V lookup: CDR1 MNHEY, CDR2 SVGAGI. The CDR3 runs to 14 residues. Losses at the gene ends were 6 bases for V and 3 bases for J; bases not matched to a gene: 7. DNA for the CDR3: TGTGCCAGCAGCCTTGGACAGGGCTTCTACGAGCAGTACTTC. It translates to CASSLGQGFYEQYF.

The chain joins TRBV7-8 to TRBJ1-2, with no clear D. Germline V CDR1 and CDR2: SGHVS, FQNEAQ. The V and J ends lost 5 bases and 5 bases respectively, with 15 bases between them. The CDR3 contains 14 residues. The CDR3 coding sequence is TGTGCCAGCAGCGCGAGGACTGGAGAATATGGCTACACCTTC. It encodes CASSARTGEYGYTF.

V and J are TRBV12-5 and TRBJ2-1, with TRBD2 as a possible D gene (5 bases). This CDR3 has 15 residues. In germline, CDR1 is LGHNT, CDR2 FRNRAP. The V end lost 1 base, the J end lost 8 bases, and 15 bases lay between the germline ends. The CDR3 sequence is CASGLGGLNQDEQFF. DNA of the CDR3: TGTGCTAGTGGTTTGGGAGGACTTAACCAGGATGAGCAGTTCTTC.

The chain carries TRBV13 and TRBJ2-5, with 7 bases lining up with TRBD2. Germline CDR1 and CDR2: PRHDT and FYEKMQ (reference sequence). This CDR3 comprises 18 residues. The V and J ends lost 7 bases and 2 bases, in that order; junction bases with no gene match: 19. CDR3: CASTRTPSRGLTQETQYF. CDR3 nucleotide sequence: TGTGCCAGCACCCGCACCCCTTCTCGGGGACTAACTCAAGAGACCCAGTACTTC.

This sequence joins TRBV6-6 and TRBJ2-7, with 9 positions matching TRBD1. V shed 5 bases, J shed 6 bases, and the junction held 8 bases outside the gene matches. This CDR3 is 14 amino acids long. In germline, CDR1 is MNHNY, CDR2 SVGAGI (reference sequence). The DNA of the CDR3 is TGTGCCAGCAGTCCCTGGACAGGGGCCCGCGAGCAGTACTTC. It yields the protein CASSPWTGAREQYF.

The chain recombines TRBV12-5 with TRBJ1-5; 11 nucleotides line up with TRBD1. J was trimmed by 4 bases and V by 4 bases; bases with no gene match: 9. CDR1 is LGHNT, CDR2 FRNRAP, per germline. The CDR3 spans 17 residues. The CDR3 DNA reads TGTGCTAGTGGTTCGGTACTGGGACAGGGGGAAAATCAGCCCCAGCATTTT. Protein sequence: CASGSVLGQGENQPQHF.

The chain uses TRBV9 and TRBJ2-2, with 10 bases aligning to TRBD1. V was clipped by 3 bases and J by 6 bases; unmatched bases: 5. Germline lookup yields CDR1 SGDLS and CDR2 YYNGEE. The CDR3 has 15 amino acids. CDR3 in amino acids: CASSEETGGPGELFF. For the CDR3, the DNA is TGTGCCAGCAGCGAAGAGACAGGGGGCCCCGGGGAGCTGTTTTTT.

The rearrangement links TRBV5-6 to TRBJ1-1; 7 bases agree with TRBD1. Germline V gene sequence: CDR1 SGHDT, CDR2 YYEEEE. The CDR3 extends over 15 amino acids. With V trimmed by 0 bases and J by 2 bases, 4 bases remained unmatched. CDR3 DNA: TGTGCCAGCAGCTTGGTAAGGGGGCTAAACACTGAAGCTTTCTTT. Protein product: CASSLVRGLNTEAFF.

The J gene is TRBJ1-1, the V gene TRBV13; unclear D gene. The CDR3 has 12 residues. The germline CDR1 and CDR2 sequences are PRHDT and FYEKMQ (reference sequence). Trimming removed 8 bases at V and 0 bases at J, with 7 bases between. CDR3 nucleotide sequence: TGTGCCAGCCAATCTATGAACACTGAAGCTTTCTTT. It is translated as CASQSMNTEAFF.

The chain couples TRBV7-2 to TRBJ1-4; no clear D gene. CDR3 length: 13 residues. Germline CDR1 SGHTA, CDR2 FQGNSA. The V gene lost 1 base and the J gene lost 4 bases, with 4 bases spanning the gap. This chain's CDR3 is CASSLGSNEKLFF. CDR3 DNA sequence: TGTGCCAGCAGCTTAGGCAGTAATGAAAAACTGTTTTTT.

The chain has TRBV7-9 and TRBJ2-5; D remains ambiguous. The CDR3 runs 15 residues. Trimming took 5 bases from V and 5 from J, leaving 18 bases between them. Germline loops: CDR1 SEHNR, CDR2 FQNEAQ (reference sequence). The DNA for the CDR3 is TGTGCCAGCAGCCCCCCCCCACCCCATCGGGAGACCCAGTACTTC. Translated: CASSPPPPHRETQYF.

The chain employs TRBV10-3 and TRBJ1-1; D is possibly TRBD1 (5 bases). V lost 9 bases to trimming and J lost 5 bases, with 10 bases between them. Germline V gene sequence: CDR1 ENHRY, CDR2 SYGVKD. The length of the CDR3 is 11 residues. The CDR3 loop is CAMGQGTEAFF. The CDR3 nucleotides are TGTGCCATGGGCCAGGGTACTGAAGCTTTCTTT.

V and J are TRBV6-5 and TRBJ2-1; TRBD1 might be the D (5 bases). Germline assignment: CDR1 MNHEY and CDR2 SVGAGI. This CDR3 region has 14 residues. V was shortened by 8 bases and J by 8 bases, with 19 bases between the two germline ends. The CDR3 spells CASAQGDYFDEQFF. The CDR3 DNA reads TGTGCCAGCGCCCAGGGCGATTATTTCGATGAGCAGTTCTTC.

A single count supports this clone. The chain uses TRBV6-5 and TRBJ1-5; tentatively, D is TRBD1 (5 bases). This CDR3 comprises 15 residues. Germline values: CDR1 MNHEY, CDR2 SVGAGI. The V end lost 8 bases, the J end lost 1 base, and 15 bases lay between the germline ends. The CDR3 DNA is TGTGCCAGCGGGGAAGGGGTGACGAGCAATCAGCCCCAGCATTTT. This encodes CASGEGVTSNQPQHF.

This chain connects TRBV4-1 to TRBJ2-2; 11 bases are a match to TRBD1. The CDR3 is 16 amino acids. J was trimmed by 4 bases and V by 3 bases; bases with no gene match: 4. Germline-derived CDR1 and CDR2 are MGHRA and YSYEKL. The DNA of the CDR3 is TGCGCCAGCAGCCAGGCCGGGACAGGGGGCACCGGGGAGCTGTTTTTT. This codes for CASSQAGTGGTGELFF.

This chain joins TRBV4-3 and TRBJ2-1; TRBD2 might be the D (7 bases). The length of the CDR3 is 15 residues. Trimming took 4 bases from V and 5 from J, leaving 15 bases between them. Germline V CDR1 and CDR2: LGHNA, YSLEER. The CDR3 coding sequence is TGCGCCAGCAGCCCGGAGGGGGGGGAAGACAATGAGCAGTTCTTC. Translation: CASSPEGGEDNEQFF.

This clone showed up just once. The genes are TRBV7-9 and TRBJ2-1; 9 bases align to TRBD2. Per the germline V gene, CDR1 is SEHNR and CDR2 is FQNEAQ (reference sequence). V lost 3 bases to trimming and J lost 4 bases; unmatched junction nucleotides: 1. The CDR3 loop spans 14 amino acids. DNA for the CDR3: TGTGCCAGCAGCTTTAGCGGGAGATACAATGAGCAGTTCTTC. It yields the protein CASSFSGRYNEQFF.

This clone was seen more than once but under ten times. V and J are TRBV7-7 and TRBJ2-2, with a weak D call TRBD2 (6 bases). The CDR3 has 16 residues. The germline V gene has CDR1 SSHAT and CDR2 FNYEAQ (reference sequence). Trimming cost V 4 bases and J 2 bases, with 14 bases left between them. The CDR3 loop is CASSSRGGLNTGELFF. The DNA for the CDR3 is TGTGCCAGCAGCTCCCGTGGAGGGCTTAACACCGGGGAGCTGTTTTTT.

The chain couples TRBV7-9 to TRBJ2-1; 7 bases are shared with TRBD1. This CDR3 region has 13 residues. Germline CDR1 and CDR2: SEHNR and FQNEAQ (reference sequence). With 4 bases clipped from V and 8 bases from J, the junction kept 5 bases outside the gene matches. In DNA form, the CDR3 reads TGTGCCAGCAGCTCCGGACAGGTCGATGAGCAGTTCTTC. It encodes CASSSGQVDEQFF.

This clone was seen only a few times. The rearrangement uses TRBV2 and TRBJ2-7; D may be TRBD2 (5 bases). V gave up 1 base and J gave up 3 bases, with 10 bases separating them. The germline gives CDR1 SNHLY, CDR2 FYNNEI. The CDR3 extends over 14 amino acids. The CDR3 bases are TGTGCCAGCAGTGAAGTGGGCCGGGACTACGAGCAGTACTTC. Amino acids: CASSEVGRDYEQYF.

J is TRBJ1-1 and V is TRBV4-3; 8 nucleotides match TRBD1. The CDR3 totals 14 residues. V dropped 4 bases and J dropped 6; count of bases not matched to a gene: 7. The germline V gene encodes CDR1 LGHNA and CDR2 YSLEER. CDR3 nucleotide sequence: TGCGCCAGCAGCCGCCACAGGGGGGGAGCTGAAGCTTTCTTT. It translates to CASSRHRGGAEAFF.